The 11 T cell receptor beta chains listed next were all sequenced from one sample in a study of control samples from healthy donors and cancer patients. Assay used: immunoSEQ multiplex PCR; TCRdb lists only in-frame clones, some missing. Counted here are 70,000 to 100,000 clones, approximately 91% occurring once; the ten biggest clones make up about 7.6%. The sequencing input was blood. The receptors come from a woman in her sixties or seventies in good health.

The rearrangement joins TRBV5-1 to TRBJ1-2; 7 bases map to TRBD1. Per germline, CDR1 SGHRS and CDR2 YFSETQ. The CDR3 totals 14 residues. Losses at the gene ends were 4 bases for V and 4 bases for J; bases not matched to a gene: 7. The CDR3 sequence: CASSVTGNSYGYTF. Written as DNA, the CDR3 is TGCGCCAGCAGCGTGACAGGGAACAGCTATGGCTACACCTTC.

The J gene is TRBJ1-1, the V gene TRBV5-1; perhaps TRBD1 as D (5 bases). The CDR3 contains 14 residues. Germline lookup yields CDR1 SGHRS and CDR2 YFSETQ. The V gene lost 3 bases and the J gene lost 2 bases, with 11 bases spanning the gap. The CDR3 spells CASSSGLLNTEAFF. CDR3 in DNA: TGCGCCAGCAGCTCGGGACTTTTAAACACTGAAGCTTTCTTT.

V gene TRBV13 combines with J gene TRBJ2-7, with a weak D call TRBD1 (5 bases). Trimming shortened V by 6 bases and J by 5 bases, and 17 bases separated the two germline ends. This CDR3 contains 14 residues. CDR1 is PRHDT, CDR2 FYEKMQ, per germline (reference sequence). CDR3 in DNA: TGTGCCAGCAGTTTAACGTACAGGAGTCACGAGCAGTACTTC. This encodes CASSLTYRSHEQYF.

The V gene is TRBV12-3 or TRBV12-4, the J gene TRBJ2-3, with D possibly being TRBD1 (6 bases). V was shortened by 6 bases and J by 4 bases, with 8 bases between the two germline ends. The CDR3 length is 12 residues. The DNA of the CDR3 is TGTGCCAGCAGCCAGGGGCCAGATACGCAGTATTTT. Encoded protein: CASSQGPDTQYF.

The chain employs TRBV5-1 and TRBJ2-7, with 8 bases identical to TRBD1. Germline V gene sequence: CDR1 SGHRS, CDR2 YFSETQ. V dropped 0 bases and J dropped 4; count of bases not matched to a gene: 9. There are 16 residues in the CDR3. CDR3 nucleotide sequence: TGCGCCAGCAGCTTGGACCCGGGAAGGACAGGGTACGAGCAGTACTTC. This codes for CASSLDPGRTGYEQYF.

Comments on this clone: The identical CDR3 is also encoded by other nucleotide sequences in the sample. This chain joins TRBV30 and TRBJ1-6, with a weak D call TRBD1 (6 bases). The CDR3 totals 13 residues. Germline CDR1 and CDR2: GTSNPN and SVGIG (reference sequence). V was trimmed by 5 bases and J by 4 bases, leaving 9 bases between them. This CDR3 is CAWAGQYNSPLHF. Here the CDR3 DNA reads TGTGCCTGGGCGGGACAATATAATTCACCCCTCCACTTT.

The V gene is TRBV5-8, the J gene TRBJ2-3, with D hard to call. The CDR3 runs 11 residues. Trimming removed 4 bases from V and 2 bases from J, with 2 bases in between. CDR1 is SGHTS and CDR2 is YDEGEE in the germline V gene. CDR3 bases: TGTGCCAGCAGCCTCACAGATACGCAGTATTTT. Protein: CASSLTDTQYF.

CDR3: CASSYRDSSYNEQFF. DNA of the CDR3: TGTGCCAGCAGTTACCGGGACTCCTCCTACAATGAGCAGTTCTTC. The rearrangement links TRBV6-2 or TRBV6-3 to TRBJ2-1; D might be TRBD2 (6 bases). The germline V gene has CDR1 MNHEY and CDR2 SVGEGT. The CDR3 loop spans 15 amino acids. The V end lost 2 bases, the J end lost 0 bases, and 8 bases lay between the germline ends.

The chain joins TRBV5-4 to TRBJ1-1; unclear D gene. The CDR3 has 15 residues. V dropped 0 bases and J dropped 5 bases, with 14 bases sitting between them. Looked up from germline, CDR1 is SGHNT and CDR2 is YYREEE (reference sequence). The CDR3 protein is CASSLDLPGYTEAFF. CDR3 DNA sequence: TGTGCCAGCAGCTTGGATCTCCCAGGATATACTGAAGCTTTCTTT. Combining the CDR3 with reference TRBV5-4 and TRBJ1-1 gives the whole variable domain ETGVTQSPTHLIKTRGQQVTLRCSSQSGHNTVSWYQQALGQGPQFIFQYYREEENGRGNFPPRFSGLQFPNYSSELNVNALELDDSALYLCASSLDLPGYTEAFFGQGTRLTVV.

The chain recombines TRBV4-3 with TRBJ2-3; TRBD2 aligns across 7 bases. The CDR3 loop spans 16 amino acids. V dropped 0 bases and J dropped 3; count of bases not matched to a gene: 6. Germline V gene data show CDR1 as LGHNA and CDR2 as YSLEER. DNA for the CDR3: TGCGCCAGCAGCCAAGATTACCAGCGGGGAACAGATACGCAGTATTTT. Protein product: CASSQDYQRGTDTQYF.

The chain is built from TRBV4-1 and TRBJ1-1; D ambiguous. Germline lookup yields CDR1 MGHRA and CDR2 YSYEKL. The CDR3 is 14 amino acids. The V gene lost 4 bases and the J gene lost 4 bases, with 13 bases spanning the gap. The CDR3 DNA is TGCGCCAGCAGCCCAGTCGGCTCGGGCACTGAAGCTTTCTTT. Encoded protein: CASSPVGSGTEAFF.